The clone carrying this T cell receptor (beta chain) was detected only once. Repertoires were generated with immunoSEQ multiplex PCR, while TCRdb's copy carries only in-frame clones and drops some. The sample carries more than 65,000 clones, around 84% recorded once. The sample comes from a study of blood T cell repertoires in COVID-19. This TCR came from a human donor in a cohort sampled during active COVID-19. Sequencing was carried out using peripheral blood.

CDR3 amino acids: CASRTDRGHSEKLFF. In DNA form, the CDR3 reads TGTGCCAGCAGAACGGACAGGGGGCATAGTGAAAAACTGTTTTTT. The chain couples TRBV6-5 to TRBJ1-4; TRBD1 matches 11 bases. V was clipped by 6 bases and J by 7 bases; unmatched bases: 7. The germline gives CDR1 MNHEY, CDR2 SVGAGI. CDR3 length: 15 amino acids.